This TCR beta chain was profiled in a study of T cell responses to AZD1222 COVID-19 vaccine. In regard to this clone: Its antigen remains unknown.

Here immunoSEQ multiplex PCR was the method, and the copy in TCRdb shows in-frame clones only, minus some. The repertoire consists of 75,000 to 85,000 clones, with 87% occurring once and the leading ten covering 11%. Study-wide findings and caveats: The repertoires were collected only after the peak T cell response. Clonal diversity may have been underestimated in mostly white British donors. With dominance at 160-218 and 743-854, vaccine-associated CD4 TCRs spanned spike.

Whether given at about 4 or about 12 weeks, second doses were pooled. V gave up 7 bases and J gave up 5 bases, with 11 bases separating them. This CDR3 comprises 12 residues. The material sequenced was peripheral blood, taken 28 days after the second AZD1222 dose. The sequence derives from an adult who received the AZD1222 COVID-19 vaccine. The chain carries TRBV12-3 or TRBV12-4 and TRBJ1-1; D remains ambiguous. CDR3 DNA: TGTGCCAGCATTCTGATTGGAACTGAAGCTTTCTTT. Protein sequence: CASILIGTEAFF.